Listed below are T cell receptor beta chains from one sample, sequenced in a study of T cells expressing NK-cell markers. TCRdb reworked the 5' RACE reads into one entry per CDR3 protein, no DNA. The sample data list about 430,000 distinct CDR3 sequences. The sample comprised blood T cells: a sorted CD56 or NKG2C T cell subset, CD4+ or CD8+ T cells, or bulk PBMC T cells (not recorded which). The receptors shown here come from a woman aged 45 to 65 in good health. CDR3s include the opening cysteine and the closing phenylalanine or tryptophan. The order of the fields is J gene, V gene, CDR3 protein.

J: TRBJ2-5
V: TRBV20-1
CDR3: CSAATGTSGETQYF

J: TRBJ2-4
V: TRBV5-3
CDR3: CARSLRFSKNIQYF

J: TRBJ1-3
V: TRBV12-3/TRBV12-4
CDR3: CASSLTGSGNTIYF

J: TRBJ2-7
V: TRBV7-9
CDR3: CASGRTGSYEQYF

J: TRBJ2-2
V: TRBV25-1
CDR3: CASRSGTPNTGELFF

J: TRBJ2-2
V: TRBV6-1
CDR3: CASSEPGGGTGELFF

J: TRBJ2-3
V: TRBV11-2
CDR3: CASSSWTSGGRDTQYF

J: TRBJ2-3
V: TRBV5-1
CDR3: CASSTGTSGRDTQYF

J: TRBJ2-7
V: TRBV20-1
CDR3: CSARRAQGTFYEQYF

J: TRBJ2-1
V: TRBV10-3
CDR3: CAIRTEGEEQFF

J: TRBJ2-7
V: TRBV11-3
CDR3: CASSSGPTNEQYF

J: TRBJ2-5
V: TRBV20-1
CDR3: CSATLTSGIKTQYF

J: TRBJ2-5
V: TRBV20-1
CDR3: CSVPAGGGQETQYF

J: TRBJ2-1
V: TRBV7-6
CDR3: CASSLDKGGPNEQFF

J: TRBJ1-5
V: TRBV5-1
CDR3: CASSLEGGNQPQHF

J: TRBJ1-5
V: TRBV12-3/TRBV12-4
CDR3: CASNIDAVVQPQHF

J: TRBJ2-2
V: TRBV3-1
CDR3: CASSPDYRTGELFF

J: TRBJ2-2
V: TRBV25-1
CDR3: CASSENLVPPRTGELFF

J: TRBJ2-4
V: TRBV7-3
CDR3: CASSRFSGGIQYF

J: TRBJ2-5
V: TRBV24-1
CDR3: CATSDLGSQYF

J: TRBJ2-1
V: TRBV14
CDR3: CASSHHPLKGNEQFF

J: TRBJ1-5
V: TRBV27
CDR3: CASSPTGVLSNQPQHF

J: TRBJ2-1
V: TRBV3-1
CDR3: CASSQDLGSGILNEQFF

J: TRBJ2-1
V: TRBV4-1
CDR3: CASSQSGRIPGQFF

J: TRBJ1-1
V: TRBV12-5
CDR3: CASGLVRGGAFF

J: TRBJ2-7
V: TRBV9
CDR3: CASSVTGTVNEQYF

J: TRBJ2-3
V: TRBV28
CDR3: CASSPFGRSATDTQYF

J: TRBJ1-1
V: TRBV12-3/TRBV12-4
CDR3: CASSLLTGLGTEAFF

J: TRBJ2-1
V: TRBV6-4
CDR3: CASSPFDGGHEQFF

J: TRBJ2-5
V: TRBV2
CDR3: CARGGDQETQYF

J: TRBJ2-1
V: TRBV9
CDR3: CASSGIPWGDNEQFF

J: TRBJ2-7
V: TRBV7-6
CDR3: CASSLVNGEQYF

J: TRBJ2-2
V: TRBV18
CDR3: CASSPSGTGTGELFF

J: TRBJ2-1
V: TRBV9
CDR3: CASSVGIVFNEQFF

J: TRBJ2-1
V: TRBV10-3
CDR3: CAIRGGGEQFF

J: TRBJ2-5
V: TRBV19
CDR3: CASSQTSGTETQYF